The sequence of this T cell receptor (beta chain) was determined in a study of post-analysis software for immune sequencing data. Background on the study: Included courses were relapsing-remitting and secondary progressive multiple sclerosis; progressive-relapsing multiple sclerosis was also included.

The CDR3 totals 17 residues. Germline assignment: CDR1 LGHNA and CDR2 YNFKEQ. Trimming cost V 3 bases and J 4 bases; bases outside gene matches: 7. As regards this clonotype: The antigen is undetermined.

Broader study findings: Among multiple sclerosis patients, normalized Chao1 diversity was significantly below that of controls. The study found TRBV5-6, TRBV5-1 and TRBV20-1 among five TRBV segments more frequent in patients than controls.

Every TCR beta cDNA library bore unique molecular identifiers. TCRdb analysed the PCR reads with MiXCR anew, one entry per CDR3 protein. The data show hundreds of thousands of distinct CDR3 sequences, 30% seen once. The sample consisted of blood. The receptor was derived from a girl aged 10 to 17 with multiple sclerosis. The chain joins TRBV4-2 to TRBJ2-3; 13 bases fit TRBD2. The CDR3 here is CASSQLTSGGLADTQYF. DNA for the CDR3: TGTGCCAGCAGCCAGCTGACTAGCGGGGGGTTGGCAGATACGCAGTATTTT.